This T cell receptor beta chain was documented in a study of technical replicates of blood from several donors. The ends lost 2 bases at V and 14 bases at J; junction bases unmatched: 6. Per the germline V gene, CDR1 is MNHEY and CDR2 is SMNVEV (reference sequence). CDR3 length: 13 amino acids. Using immunoSEQ multiplex PCR, the repertoire was profiled, and TCRdb retains in-frame clones only, with some absent. This table holds about 71,000 clones, around 97% found once. The clonotype comes from a human donor in good health. Source material: T cells isolated from PBMCs. The V call is TRBV27, the J call TRBJ2-2; TRBD1 agrees at 9 bases. Written as DNA, the CDR3 is TGTGCCAGCAGTTTAGACCTGGGACAGGGTCTGTTTTTT. Translation gives CASSLDLGQGLFF.